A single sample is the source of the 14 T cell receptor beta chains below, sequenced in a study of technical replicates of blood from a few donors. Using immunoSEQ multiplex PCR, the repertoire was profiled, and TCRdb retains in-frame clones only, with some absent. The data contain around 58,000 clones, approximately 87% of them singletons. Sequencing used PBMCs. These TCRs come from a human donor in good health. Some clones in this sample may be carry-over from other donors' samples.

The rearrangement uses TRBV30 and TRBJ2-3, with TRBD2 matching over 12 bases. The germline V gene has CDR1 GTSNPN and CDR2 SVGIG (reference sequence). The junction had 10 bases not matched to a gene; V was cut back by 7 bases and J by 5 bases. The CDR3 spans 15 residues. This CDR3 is CASEGLAGGGDTQYF. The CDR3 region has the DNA TGTGCCTCGGAGGGCCTAGCGGGGGGGGGAGATACGCAGTATTTT. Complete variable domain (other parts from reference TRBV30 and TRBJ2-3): SQTIHQWPATLVQPVGSPLSLECTVEGTSNPNLYWYRQAAGRGLQLLFYSVGIGQISSEVPQNLSASRPQDRQFILSSKKLLLSDSGFYLCASEGLAGGGDTQYFGPGTRLTVL.

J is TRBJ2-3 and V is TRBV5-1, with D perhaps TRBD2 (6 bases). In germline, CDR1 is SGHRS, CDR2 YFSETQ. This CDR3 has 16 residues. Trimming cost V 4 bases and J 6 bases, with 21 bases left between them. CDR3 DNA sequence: TGCGCCAGCAGCCCGACCCGAGCAGAGCGGGTGGATACGCAGTATTTT. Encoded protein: CASSPTRAERVDTQYF.

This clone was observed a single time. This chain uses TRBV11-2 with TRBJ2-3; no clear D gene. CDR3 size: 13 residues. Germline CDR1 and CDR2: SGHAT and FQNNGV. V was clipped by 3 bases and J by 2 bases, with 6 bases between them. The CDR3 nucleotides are TGTGCCAGCAGCTTCTCAGTCACAGATACGCAGTATTTT. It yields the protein CASSFSVTDTQYF. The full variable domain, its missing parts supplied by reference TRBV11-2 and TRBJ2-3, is EAGVAQSPRYKIIEKRQSVAFWCNPISGHATLYWYQQILGQGPKLLIQFQNNGVVDDSQLPKDRFSAERLKGVDSTLKIQPAKLEDSAVYLCASSFSVTDTQYFGPGTRLTVL.

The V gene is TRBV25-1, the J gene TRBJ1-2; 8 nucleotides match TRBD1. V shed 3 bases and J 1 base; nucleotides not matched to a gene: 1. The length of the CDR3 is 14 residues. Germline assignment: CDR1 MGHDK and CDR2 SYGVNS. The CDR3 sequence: CASSDGQGNYGYTF. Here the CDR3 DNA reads TGTGCCAGCAGTGACGGACAGGGTAACTATGGCTACACCTTC.

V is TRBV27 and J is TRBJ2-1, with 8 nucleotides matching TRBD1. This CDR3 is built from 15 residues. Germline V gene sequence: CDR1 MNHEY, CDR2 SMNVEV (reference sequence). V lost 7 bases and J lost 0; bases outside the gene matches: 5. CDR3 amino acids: CASTKDRDSYNEQFF. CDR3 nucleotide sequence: TGTGCCAGCACCAAGGACAGGGACTCCTACAATGAGCAGTTCTTC.

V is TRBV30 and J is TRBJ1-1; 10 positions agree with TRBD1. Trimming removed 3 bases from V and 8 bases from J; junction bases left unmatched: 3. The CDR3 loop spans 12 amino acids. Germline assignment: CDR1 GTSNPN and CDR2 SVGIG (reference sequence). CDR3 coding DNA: TGTGCCTGGAGCCCGGGACAGGGGGAAGCTTTCTTT. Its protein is CAWSPGQGEAFF.

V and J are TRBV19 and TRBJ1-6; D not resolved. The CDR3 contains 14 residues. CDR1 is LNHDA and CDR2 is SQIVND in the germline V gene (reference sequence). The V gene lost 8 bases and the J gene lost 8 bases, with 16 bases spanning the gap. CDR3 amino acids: CASSMRPRDSPLHF. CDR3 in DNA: TGTGCCAGTTCAATGCGGCCTCGGGATTCACCCCTCCACTTT.

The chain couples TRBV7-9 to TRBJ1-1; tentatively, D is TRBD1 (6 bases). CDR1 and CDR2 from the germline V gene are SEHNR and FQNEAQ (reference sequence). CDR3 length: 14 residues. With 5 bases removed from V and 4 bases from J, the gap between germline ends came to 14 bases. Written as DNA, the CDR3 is TGTGCCAGCAGCAAACAGGGTACGACCACTGAAGCTTTCTTT. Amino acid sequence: CASSKQGTTTEAFF.

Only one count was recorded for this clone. The CDR3: CSVAQGGETQYF. The CDR3 bases are TGCAGCGTTGCTCAGGGGGGAGAGACCCAGTACTTC. The V gene is TRBV29-1, the J gene TRBJ2-5; D may be TRBD1 (7 bases). CDR3 length: 12 amino acids. Germline V lookup: CDR1 SQVTM, CDR2 ANQGSEA. The V gene lost 4 bases and the J gene lost 4 bases, with 10 bases spanning the gap.

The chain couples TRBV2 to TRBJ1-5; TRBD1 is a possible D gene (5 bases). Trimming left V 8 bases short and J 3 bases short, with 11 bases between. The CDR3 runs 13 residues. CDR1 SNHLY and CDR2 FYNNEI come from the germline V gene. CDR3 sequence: CASQDRNNQPQHF. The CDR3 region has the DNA TGTGCCAGCCAAGACAGAAACAATCAGCCCCAGCATTTT.

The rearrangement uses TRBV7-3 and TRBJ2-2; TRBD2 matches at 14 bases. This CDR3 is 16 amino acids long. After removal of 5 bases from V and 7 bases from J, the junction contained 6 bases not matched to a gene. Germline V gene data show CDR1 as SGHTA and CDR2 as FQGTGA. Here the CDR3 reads CASSQGLAGVGGELFF. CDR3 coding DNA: TGTGCCAGCAGCCAGGGACTAGCGGGAGTTGGCGGGGAGCTGTTTTTT. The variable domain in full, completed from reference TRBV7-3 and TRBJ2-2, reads GAGVSQTPSNKVTEKGKYVELRCDPISGHTALYWYRQSLGQGPEFLIYFQGTGAADDSGLPNDRFFAVRPEGSVSTLKIQRTERGDSAVYLCASSQGLAGVGGELFFGEGSRLTVL.

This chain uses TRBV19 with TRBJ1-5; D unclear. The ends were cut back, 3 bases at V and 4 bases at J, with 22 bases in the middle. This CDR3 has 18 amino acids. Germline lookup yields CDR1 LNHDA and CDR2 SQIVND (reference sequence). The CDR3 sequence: CASSMTLGGGRLNQPQHF. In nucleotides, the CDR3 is TGTGCCAGTAGTATGACGCTTGGCGGCGGAAGGCTTAATCAGCCCCAGCATTTT. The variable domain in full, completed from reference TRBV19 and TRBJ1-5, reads DGGITQSPKYLFRKEGQNVTLSCEQNLNHDAMYWYRQDPGQGLRLIYYSQIVNDFQKGDIAEGYSVSREKKESFPLTVTSAQKNPTAFYLCASSMTLGGGRLNQPQHFGDGTRLSIL.

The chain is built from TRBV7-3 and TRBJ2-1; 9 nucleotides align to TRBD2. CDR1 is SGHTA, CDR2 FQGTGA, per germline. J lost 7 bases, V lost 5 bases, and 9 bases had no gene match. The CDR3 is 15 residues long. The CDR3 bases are TGTGCCAGCAGCCCCCTGGGCGGGGGGGCGAATGAGCAGTTCTTC. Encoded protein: CASSPLGGGANEQFF.

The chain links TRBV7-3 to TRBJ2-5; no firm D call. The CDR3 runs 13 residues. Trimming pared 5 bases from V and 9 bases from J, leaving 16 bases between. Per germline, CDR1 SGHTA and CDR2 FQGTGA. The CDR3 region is CASSVDQRGAQYF. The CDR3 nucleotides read TGTGCCAGCAGCGTCGACCAGCGAGGTGCCCAGTACTTC.